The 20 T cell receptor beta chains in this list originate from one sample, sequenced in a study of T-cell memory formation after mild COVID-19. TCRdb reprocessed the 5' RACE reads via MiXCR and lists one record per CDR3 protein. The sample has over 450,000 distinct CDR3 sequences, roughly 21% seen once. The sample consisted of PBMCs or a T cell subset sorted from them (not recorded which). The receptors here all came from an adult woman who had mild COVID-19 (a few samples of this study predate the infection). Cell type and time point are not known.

This chain's CDR3 is CASRVGNTIYF. CDR3 nucleotides: TGTGCCAGCAGGGTTGGAAACACCATATATTTT. This sequence joins TRBV12-3 or TRBV12-4 and TRBJ1-3; no firm D call. CDR3 length equals 11 residues. The V end was cut by 6 bases, the J end by 3 bases, with 3 bases between.

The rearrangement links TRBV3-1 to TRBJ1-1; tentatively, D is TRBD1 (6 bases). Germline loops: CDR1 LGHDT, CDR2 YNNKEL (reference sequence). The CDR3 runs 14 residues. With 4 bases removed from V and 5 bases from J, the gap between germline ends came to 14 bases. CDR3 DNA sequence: TGTGCCAGCAGCCCTCACAGGGACGGGACTGAAGCTTTCTTT. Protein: CASSPHRDGTEAFF.

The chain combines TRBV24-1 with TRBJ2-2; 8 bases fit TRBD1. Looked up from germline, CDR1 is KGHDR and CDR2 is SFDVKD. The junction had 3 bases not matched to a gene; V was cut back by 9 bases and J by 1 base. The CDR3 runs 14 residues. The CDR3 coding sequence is TGTGCCACCTCACAGGGGGTGAACACCGGGGAGCTGTTTTTT. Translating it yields CATSQGVNTGELFF.

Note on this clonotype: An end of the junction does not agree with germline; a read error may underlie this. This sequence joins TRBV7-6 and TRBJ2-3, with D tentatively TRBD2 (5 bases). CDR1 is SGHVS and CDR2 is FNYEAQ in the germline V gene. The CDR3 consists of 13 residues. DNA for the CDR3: TGTGCCAGCAGCCGAGGAGGCGCAGATACGCTGTATTTT. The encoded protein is CASSRGGADTLYF.

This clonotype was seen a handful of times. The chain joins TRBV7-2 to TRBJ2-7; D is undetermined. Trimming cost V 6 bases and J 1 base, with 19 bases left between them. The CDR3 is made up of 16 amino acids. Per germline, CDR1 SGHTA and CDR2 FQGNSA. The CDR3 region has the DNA TGTGCCAGCAGTAAAGAGCCCGGCGGCATGTCCTACGAGCAGTACTTC. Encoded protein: CASSKEPGGMSYEQYF.

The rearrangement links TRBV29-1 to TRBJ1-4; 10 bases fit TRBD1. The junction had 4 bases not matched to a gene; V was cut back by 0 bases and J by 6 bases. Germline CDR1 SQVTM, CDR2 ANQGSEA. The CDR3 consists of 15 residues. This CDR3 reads CSVEDSGTGDEKLFF. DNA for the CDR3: TGCAGCGTTGAAGACTCTGGGACAGGGGATGAAAAACTGTTTTTT.

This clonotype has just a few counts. The CDR3 nucleotides are TGTGCCACCCGATCGGCCGCCGGCGCAGGGGTGCTTGGCTACACCTTC. It is translated as CATRSAAGAGVLGYTF. The chain links TRBV10-3 to TRBJ1-2, with a tentative D call TRBD1 (6 bases). The CDR3 totals 16 residues. V lost 10 bases, J lost 7 bases, and 28 bases lay in between. Germline V CDR1 and CDR2: ENHRY, SYGVKD.

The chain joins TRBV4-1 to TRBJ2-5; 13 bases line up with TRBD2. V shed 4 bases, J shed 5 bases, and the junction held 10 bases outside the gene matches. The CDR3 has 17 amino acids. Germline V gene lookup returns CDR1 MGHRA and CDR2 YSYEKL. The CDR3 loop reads CASSPRTSGGAQETQYF. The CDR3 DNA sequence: TGCGCCAGCAGCCCTCGTACTAGCGGGGGGGCGCAGGAGACCCAGTACTTC.

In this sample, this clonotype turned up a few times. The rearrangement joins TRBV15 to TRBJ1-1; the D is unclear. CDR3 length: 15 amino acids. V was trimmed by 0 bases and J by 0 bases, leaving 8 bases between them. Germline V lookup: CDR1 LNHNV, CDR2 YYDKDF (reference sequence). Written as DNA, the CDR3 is TGTGCCACCAGCAGAGAAGACACCATGAACACTGAAGCTTTCTTT. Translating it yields CATSREDTMNTEAFF.

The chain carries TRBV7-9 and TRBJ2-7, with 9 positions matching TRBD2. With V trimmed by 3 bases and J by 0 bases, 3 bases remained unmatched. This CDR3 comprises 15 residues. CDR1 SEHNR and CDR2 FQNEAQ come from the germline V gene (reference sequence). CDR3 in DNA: TGTGCCAGCAGCTTGAGCGGGGGGCCCTCCTACGAGCAGTACTTC. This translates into CASSLSGGPSYEQYF.

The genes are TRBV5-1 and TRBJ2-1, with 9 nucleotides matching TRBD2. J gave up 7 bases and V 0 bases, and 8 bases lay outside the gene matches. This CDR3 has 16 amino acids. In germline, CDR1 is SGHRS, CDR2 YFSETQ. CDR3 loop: CASSLGGRALGNEQFF. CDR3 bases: TGCGCCAGCAGCTTGGGCGGGAGGGCCCTTGGGAATGAGCAGTTCTTC. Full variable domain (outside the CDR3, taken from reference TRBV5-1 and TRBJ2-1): KAGVTQTPRYLIKTRGQQVTLSCSPISGHRSVSWYQQTPGQGLQFLFEYFSETQRNKGNFPGRFSGRQFSNSRSEMNVSTLELGDSALYLCASSLGGRALGNEQFFGPGTRLTVL.

This chain's CDR3 is CASGLIRDEQYF. Here the CDR3 DNA reads TGTGCCAGCGGCCTGATTAGGGACGAGCAGTACTTC. This chain links TRBV7-9 with TRBJ2-7; no reliable D call. Germline-derived CDR1 and CDR2 are SEHNR and FQNEAQ (reference sequence). Trimming shortened V by 8 bases and J by 5 bases, and 13 bases separated the two germline ends. The CDR3 totals 12 residues. The whole variable domain, filled in from reference TRBV7-9 and TRBJ2-7, reads DTGVSQNPRHKITKRGQNVTFRCDPISEHNRLYWYRQTLGQGPEFLTYFQNEAQLEKSRLLSDRFSAERPKGSFSTLEIQRTEQGDSAMYLCASGLIRDEQYFGPGTRLTVT.

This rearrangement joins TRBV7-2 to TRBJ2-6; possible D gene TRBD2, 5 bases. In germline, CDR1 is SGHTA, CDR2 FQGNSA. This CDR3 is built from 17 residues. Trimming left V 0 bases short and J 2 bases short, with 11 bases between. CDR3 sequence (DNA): TGTGCCAGCAGCTTAGCTGGAGGCGTAGCTGGGGCCAACGTCCTGACTTTC. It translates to CASSLAGGVAGANVLTF.

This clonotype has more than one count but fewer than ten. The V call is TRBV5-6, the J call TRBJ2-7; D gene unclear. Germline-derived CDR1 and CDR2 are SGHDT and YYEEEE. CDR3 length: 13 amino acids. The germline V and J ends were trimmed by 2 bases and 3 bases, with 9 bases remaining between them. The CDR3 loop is CASSFDHFYEQYF. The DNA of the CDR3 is TGTGCCAGCAGCTTCGATCACTTCTACGAGCAGTACTTC. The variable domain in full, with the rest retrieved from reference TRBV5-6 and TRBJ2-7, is DAGVTQSPTHLIKTRGQQVTLRCSPKSGHDTVSWYQQALGQGPQFIFQYYEEEERQRGNFPDRFSGHQFPNYSSELNVNALLLGDSALYLCASSFDHFYEQYFGPGTRLTVT.

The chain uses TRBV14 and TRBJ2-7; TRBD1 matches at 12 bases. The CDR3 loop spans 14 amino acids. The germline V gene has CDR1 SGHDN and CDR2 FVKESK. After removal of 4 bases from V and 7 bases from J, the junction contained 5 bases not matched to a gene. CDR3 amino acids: CASSRDRGLGEQYF. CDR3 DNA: TGTGCCAGCAGCCGGGACAGGGGGCTAGGTGAGCAGTACTTC.

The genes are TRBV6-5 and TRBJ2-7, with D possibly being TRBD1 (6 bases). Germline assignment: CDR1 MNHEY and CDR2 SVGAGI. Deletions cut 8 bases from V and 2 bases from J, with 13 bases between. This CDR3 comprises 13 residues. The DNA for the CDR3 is TGTGCCAGCTCCGGGACACAGACCTACGAGCAGTACTTC. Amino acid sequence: CASSGTQTYEQYF.

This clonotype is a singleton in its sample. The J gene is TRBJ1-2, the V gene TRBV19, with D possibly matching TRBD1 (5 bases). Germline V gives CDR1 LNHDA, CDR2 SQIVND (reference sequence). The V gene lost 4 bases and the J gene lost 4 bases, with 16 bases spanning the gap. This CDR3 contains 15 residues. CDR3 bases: TGTGCCAGTAGTACCAACGGGGGAGGCCGCTATGGCTACACCTTC. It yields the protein CASSTNGGGRYGYTF.

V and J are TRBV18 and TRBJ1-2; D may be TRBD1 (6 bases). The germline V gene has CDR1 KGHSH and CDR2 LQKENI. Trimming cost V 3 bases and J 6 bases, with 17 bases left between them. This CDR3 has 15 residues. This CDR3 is CASSPRSDRTHGYTF. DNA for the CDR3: TGTGCCAGCTCACCTCGCTCGGACAGAACTCATGGCTACACCTTC.

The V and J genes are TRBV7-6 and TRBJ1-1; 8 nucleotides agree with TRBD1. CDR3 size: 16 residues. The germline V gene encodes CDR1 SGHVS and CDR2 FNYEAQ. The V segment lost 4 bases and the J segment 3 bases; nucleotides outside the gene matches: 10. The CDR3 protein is CASSSQGARVDTEAFF. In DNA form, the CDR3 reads TGTGCCAGCAGCTCCCAGGGGGCGCGGGTCGACACTGAAGCTTTCTTT.

Here the CDR3 DNA reads TGTGCCAGCAGCTTTGGGAAGCTTTACACCTTC. It encodes CASSFGKLYTF. J is TRBJ1-2 and V is TRBV9; D is ambiguous. This CDR3 has 11 residues. Trimming took off 4 bases at V and 11 bases at J, with 12 bases between the two ends. Germline V gene lookup returns CDR1 SGDLS and CDR2 YYNGEE.